Here is one T cell receptor beta chain with its context. Antigen: not known. Profiled with immunoSEQ multiplex PCR; TCRdb holds only in-frame clones, not every one. The sample lists more than 2 million clones; 90% to 95% were seen once. From germline, CDR1 is LNHDA and CDR2 SQIVND (reference sequence). The CDR3 runs to 13 residues. The germline V and J ends were trimmed by 4 bases and 4 bases, with 10 bases remaining between them. The data stem from a study of shared clonotypes between healthy human individuals. Findings and limits, study-wide: What naive subsets generally showed was a larger estimated richness than memory subsets showed. A handful of donors had around 5% of their naive CD4 clonotypes in common. Apart from blood, nothing was sampled; tissue repertoires likely differ.

CD45RA-negative memory and CD45RA+ naive subsets were split from the CD4+ cells. The chain uses TRBV19 and TRBJ1-1, with D maybe TRBD1 (6 bases). The specimen was naive CD4+ T cells sorted from blood. Subset: CD45RA+ positively selected. This sequence was found in a man younger than 35 in good health. The CDR3 nucleotides read TGTGCCAGTAGTACCGGACAGCTCACTGAAGCTTTCTTT. It encodes CASSTGQLTEAFF.